This section outlines one T cell receptor beta chain sequence together with its context. The sample belongs to a study of shared clonotypes between healthy human individuals. Only in-frame clones appear in the TCRdb table, and some are missing; sequencing was by immunoSEQ multiplex PCR. The sample includes about a million clones, roughly 80% of them seen just once. Germline V gene data show CDR1 as MNHEY and CDR2 as SVGAGI. Trimming cost V 5 bases and J 6 bases; bases outside gene matches: 7. The CDR3 is 14 residues long. Sequenced sample: memory CD4+ T cells sorted from blood. Indicated subset: CD45RA-negative fraction. The TCR was taken from a man between 18 and 35 years old in good health. V and J are TRBV6-5 and TRBJ2-7; 10 nucleotides match TRBD1. CDR3 residues: CASSRRDRGVEQYF. The CDR3 DNA follows: TGTGCCAGCAGTCGCCGGGACAGGGGCGTCGAGCAGTACTTC.